Listed here are 21 T cell receptor beta chains from one sample, sequenced in a study of T cells in narcolepsy. Only in-frame clones appear in the TCRdb table, and some are missing; sequencing was by immunoSEQ multiplex PCR. The table records about 29,000 clones, roughly 86% of them present only once. The specimen sequenced was memory (CD45RA-) CD4+ T cells from blood. These receptors were taken from a human donor in good health.

The rearrangement links TRBV19 to TRBJ1-2, with D tentatively TRBD1 (5 bases). V gave up 3 bases and J gave up 0 bases, with 14 bases separating them. The CDR3 is 16 amino acids. Germline CDR1 and CDR2: LNHDA and SQIVND (reference sequence). In DNA form, the CDR3 reads TGTGCCAGTAGTATCCCAGGTGGGGCAGCTAACTATGGCTACACCTTC. Amino acid sequence: CASSIPGGAANYGYTF.

This chain links TRBV19 with TRBJ2-3; 12 bases are a match to TRBD1. CDR3 size: 15 residues. The germline V gene encodes CDR1 LNHDA and CDR2 SQIVND (reference sequence). J gave up 2 bases and V 6 bases, and 3 bases lay outside the gene matches. The DNA for the CDR3 is TGTGCCAGTAGGGGGACAGGGGGCCCCACAGATACGCAGTATTTT. This encodes CASRGTGGPTDTQYF.

The chain employs TRBV30 and TRBJ1-1, with D hard to call. This CDR3 spans 11 amino acids. Germline loops: CDR1 GTSNPN, CDR2 SVGIG (reference sequence). V lost 6 bases and J lost 0, with 5 bases in between. CDR3 DNA sequence: TGTGCCTGTCAATTGAACACTGAAGCTTTCTTT. Amino acid sequence: CACQLNTEAFF.

This clone was seen a few times. The rearrangement joins TRBV2 to TRBJ1-1, with 7 bases that match TRBD1. CDR3 size: 13 residues. With 4 bases clipped from V and 3 bases from J, the junction kept 2 bases outside the gene matches. Germline lookup yields CDR1 SNHLY and CDR2 FYNNEI. The CDR3 bases are TGTGCCAGCAGTGCCGACAGGGACACTGAAGCTTTCTTT. It translates to CASSADRDTEAFF. The full variable domain, its missing parts supplied by reference TRBV2 and TRBJ1-1, is EPEVTQTPSHQVTQMGQEVILRCVPISNHLYFYWYRQILGQKVEFLVSFYNNEISEKSEIFDDQFSVERPDGSNFTLKIRSTKLEDSAMYFCASSADRDTEAFFGQGTRLTVV.

This sequence joins TRBV7-9 and TRBJ2-7; TRBD2 matches 11 bases. Unmatched junction bases numbered 13, after V lost 7 bases and J lost 5 bases. The CDR3 is 16 amino acids. Germline V gene sequence: CDR1 SEHNR, CDR2 FQNEAQ (reference sequence). The CDR3 is CASTLAGGKGNDEQYF. CDR3 DNA sequence: TGTGCCAGCACCCTAGCGGGAGGAAAAGGGAACGACGAGCAGTACTTC.

The genes are TRBV7-8 and TRBJ1-3; D possibly corresponds to TRBD1 (5 bases). Trimming took off 4 bases at V and 4 bases at J, with 17 bases between the two ends. CDR1 is SGHVS and CDR2 is FQNEAQ in the germline V gene. The CDR3 has 16 residues. CDR3 nucleotide sequence: TGTGCCAGCAGCTCCCGACGCGGGGGAACAGGAAACACCATATATTTT. Translating gives CASSSRRGGTGNTIYF.

The rearrangement links TRBV7-2 to TRBJ1-1; the D is unclear. This CDR3 comprises 11 residues. CDR1 and CDR2 from the germline V gene are SGHTA and FQGNSA. Trimming cost V 3 bases and J 3 bases, with 2 bases left between them. In DNA form, the CDR3 reads TGTGCCAGCAGCTTTCACACTGAAGCTTTCTTT. Protein sequence: CASSFHTEAFF.

The chain has TRBV19 and TRBJ1-2, with 12 nucleotides matching TRBD1. Germline CDR1 reads LNHDA; CDR2 reads SQIVND (reference sequence). V dropped 7 bases and J dropped 11; count of bases not matched to a gene: 8. This CDR3 comprises 13 residues. The CDR3 loop reads CASNEGQGAPYTF. For the CDR3, the DNA is TGTGCCAGTAACGAGGGACAGGGGGCTCCTTACACCTTC. Full variable domain (missing parts from reference TRBV19 and TRBJ1-2): DGGITQSPKYLFRKEGQNVTLSCEQNLNHDAMYWYRQDPGQGLRLIYYSQIVNDFQKGDIAEGYSVSREKKESFPLTVTSAQKNPTAFYLCASNEGQGAPYTFGSGTRLTVV.

The chain joins TRBV7-3 to TRBJ2-1, with 8 bases lining up with TRBD2. The CDR3 spans 15 residues. Germline trimming cut 5 bases from V and 1 base from J; bases unmatched to any gene: 4. Germline V lookup: CDR1 SGHTA, CDR2 FQGTGA. CDR3 loop: CASSRTSGSYNEQFF. CDR3 in DNA: TGTGCCAGCAGCCGAACTAGCGGATCCTACAATGAGCAGTTCTTC.

This clone was observed a single time. The chain joins TRBV7-3 to TRBJ2-3, with 7 bases aligning to TRBD2. The CDR3 loop spans 13 amino acids. Germline values: CDR1 SGHTA, CDR2 FQGTGA. The trim removed 10 bases at V and 3 bases at J, leaving 7 bases unmatched. DNA for the CDR3: TGTGCCACCTCAGCGGGGTTTACAGATACGCAGTATTTT. This translates into CATSAGFTDTQYF.

The rearrangement links TRBV7-9 to TRBJ2-7; TRBD1 matches 10 bases. In germline, CDR1 is SEHNR, CDR2 FQNEAQ (reference sequence). This CDR3 has 15 residues. Germline trimming cut 5 bases from V and 6 bases from J; bases unmatched to any gene: 10. CDR3 nucleotides: TGTGCCAGCAGCCCACGGGACAGGGGATCTGCCGAGCAGTACTTC. Protein sequence: CASSPRDRGSAEQYF.

In its sample, this clone was seen once. The rearrangement links TRBV19 to TRBJ1-1, with D hard to call. Germline CDR1 is LNHDA and CDR2 is SQIVND (reference sequence). V lost 0 bases and J 0 bases, leaving 8 bases between the germline ends. The CDR3 covers 15 residues. CDR3 protein: CASSIEGIMNTEAFF. DNA of the CDR3: TGTGCCAGTAGTATAGAGGGGATCATGAACACTGAAGCTTTCTTT. The variable domain in full, with the rest retrieved from reference TRBV19 and TRBJ1-1, is DGGITQSPKYLFRKEGQNVTLSCEQNLNHDAMYWYRQDPGQGLRLIYYSQIVNDFQKGDIAEGYSVSREKKESFPLTVTSAQKNPTAFYLCASSIEGIMNTEAFFGQGTRLTVV.

The chain recombines TRBV6-1 with TRBJ1-6; TRBD1 is a possible D gene (5 bases). Trimming left V 7 bases short and J 10 bases short, with 17 bases between. Germline loops: CDR1 MNHNS, CDR2 SASEGT. CDR3 length: 14 amino acids. CDR3 sequence: CASTLTRENSPLHF. The CDR3 DNA is TGTGCCAGCACTCTAACCAGGGAGAACTCACCCCTCCACTTT.

The chain joins TRBV2 to TRBJ2-1; 9 bases line up with TRBD2. Germline V lookup: CDR1 SNHLY, CDR2 FYNNEI. Losses at the gene ends were 7 bases for V and 3 bases for J; bases not matched to a gene: 4. The CDR3 has 14 residues. In nucleotides, the CDR3 is TGTGCCAGCAATCTACTAGCGGGCTACAATGAGCAGTTCTTC. The encoded protein is CASNLLAGYNEQFF.

The chain combines TRBV30 with TRBJ2-5; D gene uncertain. The CDR3 has 12 residues. The V and J ends lost 2 bases and 2 bases respectively, with 6 bases between them. The germline CDR1 and CDR2 sequences are GTSNPN and SVGIG (reference sequence). CDR3 protein: CAWSIQQETQYF. The CDR3 region has the DNA TGTGCCTGGAGTATACAACAAGAGACCCAGTACTTC. The variable domain in full, with the rest retrieved from reference TRBV30 and TRBJ2-5, is SQTIHQWPATLVQPVGSPLSLECTVEGTSNPNLYWYRQAAGRGLQLLFYSVGIGQISSEVPQNLSASRPQDRQFILSSKKLLLSDSGFYLCAWSIQQETQYFGPGTRLLVL.

The chain employs TRBV25-1 and TRBJ1-2; possibly TRBD1 for D (6 bases). With 7 bases removed from V and 7 bases from J, the gap between germline ends came to 16 bases. The CDR3 has 13 residues. Germline V gene data show CDR1 as MGHDK and CDR2 as SYGVNS. The CDR3 DNA reads TGTGCCAGCATGCGTGCGGGGGCTGTTGGCTACACCTTC. Residues: CASMRAGAVGYTF.

The gene calls are TRBV18 and TRBJ1-2; TRBD1 might be the D (5 bases). The V end lost 3 bases, the J end lost 5 bases, and 16 bases lay between the germline ends. The CDR3 consists of 15 residues. Looked up from germline, CDR1 is KGHSH and CDR2 is LQKENI. The CDR3 sequence: CASSPPGGDGYGYTF. CDR3 coding DNA: TGTGCCAGCTCACCGCCGGGCGGGGACGGATATGGCTACACCTTC.

The chain employs TRBV19 and TRBJ2-5, with D possibly being TRBD1 or TRBD2 (5 bases each). Germline V CDR1 and CDR2: LNHDA, SQIVND (reference sequence). V was shortened by 8 bases and J by 5 bases, with 12 bases between the two germline ends. The length of the CDR3 is 12 residues. DNA for the CDR3: TGTGCCAGTGGGGATTGGGGGGAGACCCAGTACTTC. Its translation: CASGDWGETQYF.

J is TRBJ2-7 and V is TRBV6-6, with unresolved D. Germline assignment: CDR1 MNHNY and CDR2 SVGAGI (reference sequence). CDR3 length: 15 amino acids. V shed 0 bases and J shed 0 bases, with 9 bases lying between them. The CDR3: CASSYSAGTSYEQYF. The DNA of the CDR3 is TGTGCCAGCAGTTACTCTGCAGGAACCTCCTACGAGCAGTACTTC.

This sequence joins TRBV14 and TRBJ2-1; 12 positions match TRBD2. The CDR3 length is 16 residues. The V segment lost 3 bases and the J segment 9 bases; nucleotides outside the gene matches: 9. Germline V gives CDR1 SGHDN, CDR2 FVKESK. The CDR3 region has the DNA TGTGCCAGCAGCCAGCTAGCGGGAGGGACCATGCGTGAGCAGTTCTTC. Protein sequence: CASSQLAGGTMREQFF.

The chain has TRBV4-2 and TRBJ2-4; D uncertain. Germline CDR1 is LGHNA and CDR2 is YNFKEQ. The CDR3 contains 19 residues. V was shortened by 4 bases and J by 0 bases, with 22 bases between the two germline ends. Here the CDR3 reads CASSLKLHSSITAKNIQYF. The CDR3 DNA sequence: TGTGCCAGCAGCCTTAAGCTTCATAGTTCAATAACAGCCAAAAACATTCAGTACTTC.